The TCR beta chain described here comes from a study of cytomegalovirus exposure and HLA in healthy donors. Looking at the study overall: Drawn from HLA-typed donors, 65 million to 100 million unique TCRs were held in an early data release.

Whole-study findings and limits: HLA alleles were associated with 15,000 to 20,000 TCR beta sequences in a later analysis at 0.05 false discovery rate. Later genetic work tied a missense DCLRE1C variant to beta-chain V and J trimming.

Germline CDR1 MDHEN, CDR2 SYDVKM. V was pared by 4 bases and J by 4 bases, with 13 bases between. This CDR3 region has 14 residues. Details on this clone: Its target is unknown.

Researchers ran the PCR with 60 Vbeta and 13 Jbeta primers. Only in-frame clones appear in the TCRdb table, and some are missing; sequencing was by immunoSEQ multiplex PCR. The sample lists 80,000 or so clones; 72% were seen once. This receptor was taken from a woman between 40 and 55 years old in good health and CMV-seropositive. Sample: PBMCs. The chain carries TRBV28 and TRBJ2-5; D is possibly TRBD1 (5 bases). The CDR3 DNA reads as TGTGCCAGCAGTTCCCCCAGGGTGGGAGAGACCCAGTACTTC. This gives the protein CASSSPRVGETQYF.